Sequencing of this T cell receptor (beta chain) was carried out in a study of blood T cell repertoires in COVID-19. Across the whole study: Samples of COVID-19 (acute and convalescent) were obtained from the United States, Italy and Spain. PBMCs, B-cell-depleted T cells, or T cells were the source of the cDNA or gDNA that made up the material.

Sequenced by immunoSEQ multiplex PCR; TCRdb stores in-frame clones only, minus some. The sample includes approximately 58,000 clones, approximately 81% of them seen just once. Germline V lookup: CDR1 SGHRS, CDR2 YFSETQ. Unmatched junction bases numbered 6, after V lost 0 bases and J lost 2 bases. The length of the CDR3 is 17 residues. V is TRBV5-1 and J is TRBJ2-3, with 10 positions matching TRBD1. The TCR comes from a man aged 40-49 years with active COVID-19. Specimen: peripheral blood. This chain's CDR3 is CASSLGGGTGVTDTQYF. CDR3 nucleotide sequence: TGCGCCAGCAGCTTGGGTGGTGGGACAGGGGTCACAGATACGCAGTATTTT.